This TCR beta chain was captured by sequencing in a study of beta chain features in type 1 diabetes. CDR1 and CDR2 (germline): MGHRA, YSYEKL. CDR3 length: 15 amino acids. V lost 4 bases, J lost 9 bases, and 6 bases stayed unmatched. Every isolated RNA sample was fully reverse transcribed, so sequencing captured expressed TCRB transcripts. Libraries were prepared by immunoSEQ multiplex PCR; TCRdb keeps only in-frame clonotypes and omits some of them. This sample has approximately 240,000 clones, with more than 15% found just once. Comments on this clone: Its specificity is unknown.

Points from the study as a whole: Within the patient group, naive, central memory and Treg TCRB repertoires appeared more similar to each other than within healthy donors. The study found moderately but significantly shorter TCRB CDR3s in all four CD4+ subsets of Type 1 diabetes patients.

The clonotype was recovered from a man aged 30-40 years with type 1 diabetes. The specimen sequenced was naive CD4+ T cells from blood. This rearrangement joins TRBV4-1 to TRBJ2-1; 13 nucleotides align to TRBD2. CDR3 residues: CASSRGLAGVGEQFF. In DNA, the CDR3 is TGCGCCAGCAGCCGAGGACTAGCGGGAGTTGGTGAGCAGTTCTTC.